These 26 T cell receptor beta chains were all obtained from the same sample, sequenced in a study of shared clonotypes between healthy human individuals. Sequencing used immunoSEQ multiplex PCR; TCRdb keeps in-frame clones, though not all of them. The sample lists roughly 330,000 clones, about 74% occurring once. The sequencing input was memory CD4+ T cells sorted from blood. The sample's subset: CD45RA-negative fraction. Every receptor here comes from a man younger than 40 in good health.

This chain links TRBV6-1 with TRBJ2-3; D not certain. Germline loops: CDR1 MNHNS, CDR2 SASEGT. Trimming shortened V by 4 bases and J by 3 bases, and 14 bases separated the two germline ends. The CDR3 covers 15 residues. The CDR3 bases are TGTGCCAGCAGTGTTTCGCGCTTCTCAACAGATACGCAGTATTTT. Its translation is CASSVSRFSTDTQYF.

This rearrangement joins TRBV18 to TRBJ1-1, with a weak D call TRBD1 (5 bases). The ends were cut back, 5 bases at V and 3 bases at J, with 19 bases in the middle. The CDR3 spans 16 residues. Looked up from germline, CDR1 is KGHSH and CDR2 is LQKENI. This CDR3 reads CASSFRGTITYTEAFF. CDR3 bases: TGTGCCAGCTCATTCCGGGGCACCATTACTTACACTGAAGCTTTCTTT.

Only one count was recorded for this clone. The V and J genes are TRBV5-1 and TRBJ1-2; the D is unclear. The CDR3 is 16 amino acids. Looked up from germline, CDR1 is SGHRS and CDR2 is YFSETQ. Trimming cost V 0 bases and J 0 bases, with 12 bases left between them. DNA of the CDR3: TGCGCCAGCAGCTTGGATCCGGGATCTTCTAACTATGGCTACACCTTC. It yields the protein CASSLDPGSSNYGYTF. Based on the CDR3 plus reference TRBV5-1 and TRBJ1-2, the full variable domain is KAGVTQTPRYLIKTRGQQVTLSCSPISGHRSVSWYQQTPGQGLQFLFEYFSETQRNKGNFPGRFSGRQFSNSRSEMNVSTLELGDSALYLCASSLDPGSSNYGYTFGSGTRLTVV.

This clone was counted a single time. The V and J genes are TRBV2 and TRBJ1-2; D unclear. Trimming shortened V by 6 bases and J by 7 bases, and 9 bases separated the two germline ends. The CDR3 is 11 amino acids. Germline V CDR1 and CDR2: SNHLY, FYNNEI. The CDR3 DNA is TGTGCCAGCAGCCCCGGCGGTGGCTACACCTTC. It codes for CASSPGGGYTF.

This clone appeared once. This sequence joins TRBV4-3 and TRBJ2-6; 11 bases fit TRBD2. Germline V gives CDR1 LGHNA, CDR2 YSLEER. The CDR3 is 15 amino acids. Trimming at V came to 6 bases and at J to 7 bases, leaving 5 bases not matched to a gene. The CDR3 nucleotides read TGCGCCAGCAGTTCTAGCGGGGGGAGTGCCAACGTCCTGACTTTC. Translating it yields CASSSSGGSANVLTF.

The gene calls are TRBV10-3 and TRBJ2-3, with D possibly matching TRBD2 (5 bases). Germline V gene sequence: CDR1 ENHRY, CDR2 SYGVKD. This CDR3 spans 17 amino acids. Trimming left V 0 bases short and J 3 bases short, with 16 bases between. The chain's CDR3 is CAISESRASAGTDTQYF. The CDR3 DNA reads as TGTGCCATCAGTGAGTCGAGGGCTAGTGCTGGGACAGATACGCAGTATTTT.

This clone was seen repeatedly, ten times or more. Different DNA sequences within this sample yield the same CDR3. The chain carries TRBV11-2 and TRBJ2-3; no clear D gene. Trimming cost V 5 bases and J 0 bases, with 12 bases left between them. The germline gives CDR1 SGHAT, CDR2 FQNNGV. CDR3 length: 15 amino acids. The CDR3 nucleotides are TGTGCCAGCAGCCTAAGAGGTACCAGCACAGATACGCAGTATTTT. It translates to CASSLRGTSTDTQYF.

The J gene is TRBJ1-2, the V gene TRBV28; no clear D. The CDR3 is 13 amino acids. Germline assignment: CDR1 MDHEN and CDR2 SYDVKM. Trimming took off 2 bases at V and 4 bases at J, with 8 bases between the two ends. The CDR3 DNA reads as TGTGCCAGCAGTTTAATGATAAGCTATGGCTACACCTTC. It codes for CASSLMISYGYTF.

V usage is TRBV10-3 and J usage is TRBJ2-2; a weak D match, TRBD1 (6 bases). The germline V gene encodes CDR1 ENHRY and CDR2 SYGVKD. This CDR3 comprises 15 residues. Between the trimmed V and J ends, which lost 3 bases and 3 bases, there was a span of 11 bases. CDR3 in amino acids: CAISDLQGDTGELFF. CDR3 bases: TGTGCCATCAGTGACTTACAGGGAGACACCGGGGAGCTGTTTTTT.

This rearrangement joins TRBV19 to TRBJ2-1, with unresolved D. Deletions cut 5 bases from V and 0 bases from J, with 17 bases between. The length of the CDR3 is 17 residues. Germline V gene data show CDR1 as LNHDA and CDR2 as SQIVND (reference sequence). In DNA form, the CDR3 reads TGTGCCAGTAGTCCCCGCGGAGCTGCAAGCTCCTACAATGAGCAGTTCTTC. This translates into CASSPRGAASSYNEQFF.

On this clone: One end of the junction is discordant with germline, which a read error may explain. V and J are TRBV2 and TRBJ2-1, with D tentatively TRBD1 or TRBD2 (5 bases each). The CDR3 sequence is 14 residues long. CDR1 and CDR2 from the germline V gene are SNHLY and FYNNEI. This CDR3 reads CANSVRGGYNEQFF. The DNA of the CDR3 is TGTGCCAACAGTGTCCGTGGGGGCTACAATGAGCAGTTCTTC.

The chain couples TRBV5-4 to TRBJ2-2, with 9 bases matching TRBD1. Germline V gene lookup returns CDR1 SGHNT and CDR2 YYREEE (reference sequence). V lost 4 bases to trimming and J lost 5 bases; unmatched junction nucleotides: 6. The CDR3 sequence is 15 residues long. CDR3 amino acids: CASSEDRGVTGELFF. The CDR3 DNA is TGTGCCAGCAGCGAGGACAGGGGAGTGACCGGGGAGCTGTTTTTT. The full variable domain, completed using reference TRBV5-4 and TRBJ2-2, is ETGVTQSPTHLIKTRGQQVTLRCSSQSGHNTVSWYQQALGQGPQFIFQYYREEENGRGNFPPRFSGLQFPNYSSELNVNALELDDSALYLCASSEDRGVTGELFFGEGSRLTVL.

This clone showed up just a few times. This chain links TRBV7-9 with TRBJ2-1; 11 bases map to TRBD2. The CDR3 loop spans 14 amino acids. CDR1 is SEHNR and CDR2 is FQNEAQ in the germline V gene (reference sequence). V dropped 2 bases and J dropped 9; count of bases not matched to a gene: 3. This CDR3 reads CASSLSLAGGEQFF. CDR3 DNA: TGTGCCAGCAGCTTATCCCTAGCGGGAGGTGAGCAGTTCTTC.

The CDR3 sequence: CASSARSGRAIYNEQFF. The CDR3 region has the DNA TGTGCCAGCAGCGCCCGTAGCGGGAGGGCCATCTACAATGAGCAGTTCTTC. The rearrangement joins TRBV13 to TRBJ2-1; 11 bases fit TRBD2. CDR1 is PRHDT, CDR2 FYEKMQ, per germline (reference sequence). J lost 3 bases, V lost 5 bases, and 9 bases had no gene match. This CDR3 is 17 amino acids long.

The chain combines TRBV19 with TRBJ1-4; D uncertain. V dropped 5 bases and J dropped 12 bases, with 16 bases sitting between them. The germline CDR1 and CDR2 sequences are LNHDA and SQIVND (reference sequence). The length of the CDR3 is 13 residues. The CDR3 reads CASSYQVGRELFF. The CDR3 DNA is TGTGCCAGTAGTTACCAGGTTGGTCGTGAACTGTTTTTT. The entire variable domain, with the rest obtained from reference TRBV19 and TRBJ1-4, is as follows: DGGITQSPKYLFRKEGQNVTLSCEQNLNHDAMYWYRQDPGQGLRLIYYSQIVNDFQKGDIAEGYSVSREKKESFPLTVTSAQKNPTAFYLCASSYQVGRELFFGSGTQLSVL.

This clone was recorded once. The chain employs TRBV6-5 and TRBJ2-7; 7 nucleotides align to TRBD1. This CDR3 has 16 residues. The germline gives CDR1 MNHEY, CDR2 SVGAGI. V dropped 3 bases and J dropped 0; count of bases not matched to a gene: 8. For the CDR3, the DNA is TGTGCCAGCAGTTATTACAGGGGACCCCTCTCCTACGAGCAGTACTTC. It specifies CASSYYRGPLSYEQYF.

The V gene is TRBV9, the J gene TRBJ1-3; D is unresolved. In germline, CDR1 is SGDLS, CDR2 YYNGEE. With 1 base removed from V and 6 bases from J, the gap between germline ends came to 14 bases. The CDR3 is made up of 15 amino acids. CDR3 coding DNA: TGTGCCAGCAGCGTATTCGGAGGAGTAGAAAACACCATATATTTT. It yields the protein CASSVFGGVENTIYF.

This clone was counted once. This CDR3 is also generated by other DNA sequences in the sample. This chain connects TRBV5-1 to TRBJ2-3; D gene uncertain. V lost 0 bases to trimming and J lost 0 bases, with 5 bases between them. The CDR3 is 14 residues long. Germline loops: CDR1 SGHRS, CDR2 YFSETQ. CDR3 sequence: CASSLGASTDTQYF. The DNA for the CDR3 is TGCGCCAGCAGCTTGGGAGCTAGCACAGATACGCAGTATTTT.

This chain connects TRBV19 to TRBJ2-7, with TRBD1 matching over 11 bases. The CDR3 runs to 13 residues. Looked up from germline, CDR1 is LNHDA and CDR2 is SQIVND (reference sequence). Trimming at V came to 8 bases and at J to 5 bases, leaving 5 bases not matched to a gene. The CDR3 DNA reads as TGTGCCAGTCGGGACAGGGGGATGGACGAGCAGTACTTC. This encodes CASRDRGMDEQYF.

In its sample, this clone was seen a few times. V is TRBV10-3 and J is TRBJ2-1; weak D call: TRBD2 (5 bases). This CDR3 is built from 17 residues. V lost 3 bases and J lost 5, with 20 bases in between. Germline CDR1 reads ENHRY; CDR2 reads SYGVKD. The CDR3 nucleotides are TGTGCCATCAGTGACCCACCCGTTAGGGAGCTCGACAATGAGCAGTTCTTC. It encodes CAISDPPVRELDNEQFF.

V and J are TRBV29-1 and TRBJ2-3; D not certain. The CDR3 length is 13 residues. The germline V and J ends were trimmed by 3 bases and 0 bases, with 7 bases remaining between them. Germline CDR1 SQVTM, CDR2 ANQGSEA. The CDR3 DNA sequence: TGCAGCGTTGATTCAGAAAGCACAGATACGCAGTATTTT. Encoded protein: CSVDSESTDTQYF.

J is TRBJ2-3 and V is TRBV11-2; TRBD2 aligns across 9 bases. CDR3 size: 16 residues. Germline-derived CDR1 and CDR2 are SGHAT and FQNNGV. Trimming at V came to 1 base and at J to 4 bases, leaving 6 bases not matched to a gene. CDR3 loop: CASSLGASGMSDTQYF. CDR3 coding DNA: TGTGCCAGCAGCTTAGGGGCTAGCGGGATGTCAGATACGCAGTATTTT.

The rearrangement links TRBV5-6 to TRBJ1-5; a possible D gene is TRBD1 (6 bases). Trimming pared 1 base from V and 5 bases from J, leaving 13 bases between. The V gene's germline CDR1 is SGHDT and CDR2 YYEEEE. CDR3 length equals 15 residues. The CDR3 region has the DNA TGTGCCAGCAGCTTGCTCGGGGGCGGAGATCAGCCCCAGCATTTT. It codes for CASSLLGGGDQPQHF.

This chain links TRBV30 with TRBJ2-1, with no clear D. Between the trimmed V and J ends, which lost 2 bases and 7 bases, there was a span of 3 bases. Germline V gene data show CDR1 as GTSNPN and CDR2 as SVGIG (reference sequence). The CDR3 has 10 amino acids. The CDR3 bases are TGTGCCTGGAGTTCAAATGAGCAGTTCTTC. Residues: CAWSSNEQFF.

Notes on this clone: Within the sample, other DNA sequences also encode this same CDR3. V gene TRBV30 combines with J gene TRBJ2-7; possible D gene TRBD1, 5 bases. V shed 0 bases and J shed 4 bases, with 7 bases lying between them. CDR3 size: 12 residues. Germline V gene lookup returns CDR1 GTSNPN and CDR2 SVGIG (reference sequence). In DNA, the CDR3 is TGTGCCTGGAGTGTAGGGGTGTACGAGCAGTACTTC. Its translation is CAWSVGVYEQYF.

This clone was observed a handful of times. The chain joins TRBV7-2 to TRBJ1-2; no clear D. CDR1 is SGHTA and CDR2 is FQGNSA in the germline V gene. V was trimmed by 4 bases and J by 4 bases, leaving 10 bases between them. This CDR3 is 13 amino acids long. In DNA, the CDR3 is TGTGCCAGCAGCTCCGGGAGGCTCTATGGCTACACCTTC. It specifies CASSSGRLYGYTF.